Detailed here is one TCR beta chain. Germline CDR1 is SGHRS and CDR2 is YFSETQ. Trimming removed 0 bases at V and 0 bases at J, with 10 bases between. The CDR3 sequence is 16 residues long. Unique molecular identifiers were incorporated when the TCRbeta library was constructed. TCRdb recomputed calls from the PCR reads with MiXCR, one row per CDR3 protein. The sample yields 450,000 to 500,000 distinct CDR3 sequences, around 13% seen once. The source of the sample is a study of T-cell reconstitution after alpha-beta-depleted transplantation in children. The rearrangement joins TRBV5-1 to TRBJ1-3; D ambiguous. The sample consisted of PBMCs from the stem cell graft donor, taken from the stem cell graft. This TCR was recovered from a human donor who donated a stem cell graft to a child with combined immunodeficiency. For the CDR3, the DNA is TGCGCCAGCAGCTTGGTTGGCTCCCCCTCTGGAAACACCATATATTTT. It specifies CASSLVGSPSGNTIYF.